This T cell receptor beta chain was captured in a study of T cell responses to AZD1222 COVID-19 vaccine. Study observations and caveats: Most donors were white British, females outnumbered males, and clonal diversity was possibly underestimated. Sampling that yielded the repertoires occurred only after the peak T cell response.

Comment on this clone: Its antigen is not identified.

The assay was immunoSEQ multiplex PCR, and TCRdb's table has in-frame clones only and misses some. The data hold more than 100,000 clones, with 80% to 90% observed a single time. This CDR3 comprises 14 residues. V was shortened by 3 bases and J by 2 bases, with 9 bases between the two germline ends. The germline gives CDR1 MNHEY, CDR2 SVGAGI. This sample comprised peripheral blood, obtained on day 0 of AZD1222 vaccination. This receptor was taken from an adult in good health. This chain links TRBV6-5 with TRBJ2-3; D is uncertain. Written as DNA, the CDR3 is TGTGCCAGCAGTTATTTGACAACCACAGATACGCAGTATTTT. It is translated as CASSYLTTTDTQYF.